One and the same sample provided the 4 T cell receptor beta chains below, sequenced in a study of blood T cell repertoires in COVID-19. This table comes from immunoSEQ multiplex PCR, and its TCRdb copy is limited to in-frame clones, with some not included. Of 250,000 to 350,000 clones listed, over 75% are singletons. Sequencing used PBMCs or T cells enriched from blood (not recorded which). The receptors were gathered from a woman in her twenties or thirties who had recovered from COVID-19.

V and J are TRBV5-1 and TRBJ2-3; 9 bases agree with TRBD2. The V and J ends lost 3 bases and 1 base, in that order; junction bases with no gene match: 0. This CDR3 is 14 amino acids long. The germline gives CDR1 SGHRS, CDR2 YFSETQ. The CDR3: CASSWTSGTDTQYF. The CDR3 DNA reads as TGCGCCAGCAGCTGGACTAGCGGCACAGATACGCAGTATTTT.

The gene calls are TRBV7-6 and TRBJ1-1; 10 positions match TRBD1. The germline V gene encodes CDR1 SGHVS and CDR2 FNYEAQ. The CDR3 is 14 residues long. The junction had 4 bases not matched to a gene; V was cut back by 6 bases and J by 3 bases. This chain's CDR3 is CASRDRGRDTEAFF. The CDR3 DNA is TGTGCCAGCAGGGACAGGGGGAGGGACACTGAAGCTTTCTTT.

This clone was detected once. The chain employs TRBV20-1 and TRBJ1-1; D unresolved. This CDR3 has 10 residues. V was clipped by 4 bases and J by 6 bases, with 6 bases between them. Per the germline V gene, CDR1 is DFQATT and CDR2 is SNEGSKA (reference sequence). The CDR3 sequence: CSAIPAEAFF. Here the CDR3 DNA reads TGCAGTGCTATCCCCGCTGAAGCTTTCTTT.

The chain combines TRBV5-1 with TRBJ2-7, with TRBD2 matching 13 bases. Germline-derived CDR1 and CDR2 are SGHRS and YFSETQ. The CDR3 runs 17 residues. V shed 2 bases, J shed 3 bases, and the junction held 8 bases outside the gene matches. CDR3 bases: TGCGCCAGCAGCTTAGGACTAGCGGGAGCCCCTCTCTACGAGCAGTACTTC. It encodes CASSLGLAGAPLYEQYF.